The clone carrying this TCR beta chain showed up many times. Its antigen is unknown. This entry belongs to a study of T-cell reconstitution after alpha-beta-depleted transplantation in children. This CDR3 comprises 15 residues. V lost 5 bases, J lost 1 base, and 12 bases lay in between. Germline values: CDR1 SSHAT, CDR2 FNYEAQ (reference sequence). Broader study findings: From surviving recipient T cells and thymic progenitors came the high day-60 TCRbeta diversity observed in some patients. About two months after transplant, alpha-beta T cells reportedly came from several hundred expanded graft clones. Newly produced T cells mostly provided counts and TCRbeta diversity after one year, as hyperexpanded clones declined.

The library targeted TCRbeta and was prepared with unique molecular identifiers. TCRdb re-called the PCR reads with MiXCR, one entry per CDR3 protein. The sample lists about 280,000 distinct CDR3 sequences; under 14% were seen once. The sequenced sample was peripheral blood, obtained 180 days after TCRalphabeta/CD19-depleted stem cell transplant. This receptor was taken from a male patient aged 2-15 years who had a stem cell transplant for chronic granulomatous disease, so the T cells may come from the graft donor. The chain carries TRBV7-7 and TRBJ2-1; the D gene is possibly TRBD2 (6 bases). The CDR3 loop is CASSARLGSYNEQFF. The DNA for the CDR3 is TGTGCCAGCAGCGCCAGACTAGGTTCCTACAATGAGCAGTTCTTC.